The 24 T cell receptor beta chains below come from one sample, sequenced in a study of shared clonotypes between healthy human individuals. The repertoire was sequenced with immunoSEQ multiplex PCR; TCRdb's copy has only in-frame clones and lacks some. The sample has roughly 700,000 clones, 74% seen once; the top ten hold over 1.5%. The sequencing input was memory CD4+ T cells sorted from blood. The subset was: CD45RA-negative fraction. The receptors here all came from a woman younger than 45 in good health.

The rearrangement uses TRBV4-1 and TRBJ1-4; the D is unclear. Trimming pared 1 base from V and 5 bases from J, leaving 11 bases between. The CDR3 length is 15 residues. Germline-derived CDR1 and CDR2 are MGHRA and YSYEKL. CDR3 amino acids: CASSQVTVNNEKLFF. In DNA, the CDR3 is TGCGCCAGCAGCCAAGTAACAGTTAACAATGAAAAACTGTTTTTT.

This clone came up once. The chain's CDR3 is CASSAGQDTEAFF. The CDR3 bases are TGTGCCAGCAGCGCTGGACAGGACACTGAAGCTTTCTTT. The chain recombines TRBV11-3 with TRBJ1-1; 7 positions match TRBD1. CDR1 is SGHNT, CDR2 YENEEA, per germline. The CDR3 is made up of 13 amino acids. Unmatched junction bases numbered 3, after V lost 5 bases and J lost 3 bases.

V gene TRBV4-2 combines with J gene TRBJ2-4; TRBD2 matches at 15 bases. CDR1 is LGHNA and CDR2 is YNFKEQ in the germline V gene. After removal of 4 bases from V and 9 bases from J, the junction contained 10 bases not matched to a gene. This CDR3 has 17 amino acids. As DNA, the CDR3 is TGTGCCAGCAGCCCCATCGGACTAGCGGGAGGGGCTAGCATTCAGTACTTC. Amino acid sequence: CASSPIGLAGGASIQYF.

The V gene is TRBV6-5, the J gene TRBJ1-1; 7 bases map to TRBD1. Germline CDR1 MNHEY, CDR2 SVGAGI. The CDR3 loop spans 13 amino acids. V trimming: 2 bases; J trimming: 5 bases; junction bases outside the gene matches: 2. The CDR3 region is CASSYRGRTEAFF. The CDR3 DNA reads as TGTGCCAGCAGTTACAGGGGGCGGACTGAAGCTTTCTTT.

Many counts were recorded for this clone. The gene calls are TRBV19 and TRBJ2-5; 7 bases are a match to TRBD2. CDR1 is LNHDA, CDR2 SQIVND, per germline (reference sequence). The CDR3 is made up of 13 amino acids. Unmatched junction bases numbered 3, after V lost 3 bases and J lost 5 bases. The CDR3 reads CASSISLAETQYF. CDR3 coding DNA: TGTGCCAGTAGTATCTCACTAGCGGAGACCCAGTACTTC.

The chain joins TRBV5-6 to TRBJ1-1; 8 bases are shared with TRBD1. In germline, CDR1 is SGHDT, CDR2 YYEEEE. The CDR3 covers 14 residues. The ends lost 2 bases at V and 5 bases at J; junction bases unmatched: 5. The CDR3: CASSFGQGLTEAFF. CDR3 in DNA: TGTGCCAGCAGCTTCGGACAGGGTTTAACTGAAGCTTTCTTT.

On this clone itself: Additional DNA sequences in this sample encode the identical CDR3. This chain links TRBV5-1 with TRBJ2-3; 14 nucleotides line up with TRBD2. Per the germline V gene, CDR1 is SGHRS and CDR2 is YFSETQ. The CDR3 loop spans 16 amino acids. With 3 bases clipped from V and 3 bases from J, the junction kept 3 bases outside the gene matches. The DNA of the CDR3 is TGCGCCAGCAGCTCGGGGACTAGCGGGAGAACAGATACGCAGTATTTT. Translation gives CASSSGTSGRTDTQYF. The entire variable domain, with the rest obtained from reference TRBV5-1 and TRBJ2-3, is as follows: KAGVTQTPRYLIKTRGQQVTLSCSPISGHRSVSWYQQTPGQGLQFLFEYFSETQRNKGNFPGRFSGRQFSNSRSEMNVSTLELGDSALYLCASSSGTSGRTDTQYFGPGTRLTVL.

CDR3 coding DNA: TGTGCCAGCAGTTACTCGCAGGACTACGAGCAGTACTTC. This gives the protein CASSYSQDYEQYF. The chain recombines TRBV6-5 with TRBJ2-7; D is unresolved. The CDR3 runs 13 residues. The V and J ends lost 0 bases and 3 bases respectively, with 6 bases between them. Looked up from germline, CDR1 is MNHEY and CDR2 is SVGAGI.

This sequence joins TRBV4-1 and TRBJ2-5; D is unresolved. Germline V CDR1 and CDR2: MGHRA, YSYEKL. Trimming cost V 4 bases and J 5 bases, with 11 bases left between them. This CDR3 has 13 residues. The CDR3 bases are TGCGCCAGCAGCCTAAACCCTGTCGAGACCCAGTACTTC. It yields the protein CASSLNPVETQYF.

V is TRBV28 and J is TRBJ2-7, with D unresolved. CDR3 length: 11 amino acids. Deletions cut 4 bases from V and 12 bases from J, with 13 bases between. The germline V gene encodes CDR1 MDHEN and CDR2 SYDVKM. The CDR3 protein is CASSSPYERYF. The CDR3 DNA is TGTGCCAGCAGTTCCCCTTACGAGAGGTACTTC. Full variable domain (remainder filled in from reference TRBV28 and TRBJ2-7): DVKVTQSSRYLVKRTGEKVFLECVQDMDHENMFWYRQDPGLGLRLIYFSYDVKMKEKGDIPEGYSVSREKKERFSLILESASTNQTSMYLCASSSPYERYFGPGTRLTVT.

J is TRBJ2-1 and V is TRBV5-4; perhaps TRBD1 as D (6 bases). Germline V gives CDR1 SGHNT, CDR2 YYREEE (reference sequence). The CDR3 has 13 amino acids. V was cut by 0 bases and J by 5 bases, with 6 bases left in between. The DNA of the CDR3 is TGTGCCAGCAGCTTGGGACAGGACAATGAGCAGTTCTTC. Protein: CASSLGQDNEQFF.

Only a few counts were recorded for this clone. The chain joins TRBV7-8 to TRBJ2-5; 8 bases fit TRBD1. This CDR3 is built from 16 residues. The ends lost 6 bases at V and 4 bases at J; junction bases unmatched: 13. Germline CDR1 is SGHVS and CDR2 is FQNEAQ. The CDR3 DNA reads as TGTGCCAGCAGTTTCCCCCGGACAGGGAGTCGAGAGACCCAGTACTTC. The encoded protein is CASSFPRTGSRETQYF.

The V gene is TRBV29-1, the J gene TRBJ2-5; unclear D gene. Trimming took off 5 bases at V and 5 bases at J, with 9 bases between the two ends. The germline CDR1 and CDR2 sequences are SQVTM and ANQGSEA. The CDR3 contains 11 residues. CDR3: CSVTAWETQYF. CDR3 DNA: TGCAGCGTTACGGCCTGGGAGACCCAGTACTTC.

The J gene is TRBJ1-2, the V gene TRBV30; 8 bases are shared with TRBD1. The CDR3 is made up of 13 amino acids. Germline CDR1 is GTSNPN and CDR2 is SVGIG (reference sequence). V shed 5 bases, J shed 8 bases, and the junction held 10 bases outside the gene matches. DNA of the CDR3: TGTGCCTGGCAGGGACAGGAGCCTTCCGGCTACACCTTC. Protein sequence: CAWQGQEPSGYTF.

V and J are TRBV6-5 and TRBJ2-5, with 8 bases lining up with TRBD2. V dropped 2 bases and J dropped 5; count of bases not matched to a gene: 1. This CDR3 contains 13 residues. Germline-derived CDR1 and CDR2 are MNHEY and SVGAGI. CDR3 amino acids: CASSYRGRETQYF. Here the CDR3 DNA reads TGTGCCAGCAGTTACCGCGGGAGGGAGACCCAGTACTTC.

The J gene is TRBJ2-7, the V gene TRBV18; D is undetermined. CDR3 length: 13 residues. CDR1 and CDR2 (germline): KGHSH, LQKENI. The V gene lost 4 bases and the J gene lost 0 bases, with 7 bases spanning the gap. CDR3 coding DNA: TGTGCCAGCTCACTCGACAACTCCTACGAGCAGTACTTC. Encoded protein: CASSLDNSYEQYF.

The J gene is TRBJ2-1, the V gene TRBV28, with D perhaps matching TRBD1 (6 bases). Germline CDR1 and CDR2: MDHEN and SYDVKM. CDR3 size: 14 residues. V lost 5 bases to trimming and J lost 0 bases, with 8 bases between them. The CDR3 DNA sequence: TGTGCCAGCAGTACAGGGATCTCCTACAATGAGCAGTTCTTC. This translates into CASSTGISYNEQFF.

The CDR3 nucleotides read TGTGCCAGCAGCTTAAGTACAGCCCGCGGGTACGAGCAGTACTTC. Protein: CASSLSTARGYEQYF. The chain couples TRBV7-9 to TRBJ2-7; a weak D match, TRBD2 (5 bases). CDR1 is SEHNR, CDR2 FQNEAQ, per germline (reference sequence). The ends were cut back, 2 bases at V and 4 bases at J, with 15 bases in the middle. The CDR3 covers 15 residues.

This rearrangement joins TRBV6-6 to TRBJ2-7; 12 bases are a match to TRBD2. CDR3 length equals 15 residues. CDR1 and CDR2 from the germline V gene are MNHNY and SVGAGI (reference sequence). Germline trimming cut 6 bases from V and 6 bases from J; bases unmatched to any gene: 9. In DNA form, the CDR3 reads TGTGCCAGCAGCCTGACTAGCGGGGGATCTGTCGAGCAGTACTTC. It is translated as CASSLTSGGSVEQYF.

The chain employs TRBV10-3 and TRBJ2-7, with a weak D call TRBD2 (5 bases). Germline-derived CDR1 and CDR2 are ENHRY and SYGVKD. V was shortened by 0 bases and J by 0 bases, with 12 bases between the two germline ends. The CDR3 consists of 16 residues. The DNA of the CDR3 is TGTGCCATCAGTGAGTCGATCGGGGTGAGCTCCTACGAGCAGTACTTC. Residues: CAISESIGVSSYEQYF.

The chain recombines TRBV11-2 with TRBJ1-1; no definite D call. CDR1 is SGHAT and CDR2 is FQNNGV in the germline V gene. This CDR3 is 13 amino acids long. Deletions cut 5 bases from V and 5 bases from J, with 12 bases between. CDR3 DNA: TGTGCCAGCAGCCCCGGCTTTGTGACTGAAGCTTTCTTT. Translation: CASSPGFVTEAFF.

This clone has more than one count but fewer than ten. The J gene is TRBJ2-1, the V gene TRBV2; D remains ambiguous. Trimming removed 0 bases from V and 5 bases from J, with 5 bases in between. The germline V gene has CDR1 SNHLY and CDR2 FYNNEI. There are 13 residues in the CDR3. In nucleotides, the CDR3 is TGTGCCAGCAGTGAAGCGCTGGACAATGAGCAGTTCTTC. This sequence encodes CASSEALDNEQFF.

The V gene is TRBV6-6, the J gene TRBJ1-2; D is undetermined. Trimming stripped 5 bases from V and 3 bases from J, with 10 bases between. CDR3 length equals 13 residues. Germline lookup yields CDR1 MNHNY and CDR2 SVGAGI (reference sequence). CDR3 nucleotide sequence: TGTGCCAGCAGTAGGACCCTGGACTATGGCTACACCTTC. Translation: CASSRTLDYGYTF.

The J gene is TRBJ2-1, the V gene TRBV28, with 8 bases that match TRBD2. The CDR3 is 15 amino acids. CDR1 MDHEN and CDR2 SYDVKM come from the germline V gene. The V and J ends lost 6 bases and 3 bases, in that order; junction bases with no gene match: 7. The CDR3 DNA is TGTGCCAGCAGCCCTGGAGCGGGAGACTACAATGAGCAGTTCTTC. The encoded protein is CASSPGAGDYNEQFF.